Each of the 26 T cell receptor beta chains below was sequenced from the same sample in a study of cytotoxic CD8 clonotypes in ibrutinib-treated CLL. The method was immunoSEQ multiplex PCR; TCRdb's version includes in-frame clones alone and lacks a portion of them. The sample includes about 140,000 clones, approximately 80% of them seen just once. Sequencing was performed on PBMCs, taken after 12 months of ibrutinib treatment. These TCRs come from a human donor with chronic lymphocytic leukemia.

The rearrangement joins TRBV7-6 to TRBJ2-5; 7 nucleotides agree with TRBD2. J was trimmed by 2 bases and V by 1 base; bases with no gene match: 7. Per germline, CDR1 SGHVS and CDR2 FNYEAQ. The CDR3 totals 16 residues. DNA for the CDR3: TGTGCCAGCAGCTTAGTGGGAGGGAGTGGGCAAGAGACCCAGTACTTC. Amino acids: CASSLVGGSGQETQYF.

In its sample, this clone was seen once. This sequence joins TRBV2 and TRBJ2-7; D may be TRBD2 (6 bases). The CDR3 spans 15 residues. Trimming cost V 4 bases and J 2 bases, with 15 bases left between them. Germline V CDR1 and CDR2: SNHLY, FYNNEI. The CDR3, as DNA: TGTGCCAGCAGTGGCGGCGGGGAAACGACCTACGAGCAGTACTTC. Its translation is CASSGGGETTYEQYF.

The gene calls are TRBV15 and TRBJ2-1; a possible D gene is TRBD2 (5 bases). The length of the CDR3 is 13 residues. Germline CDR1 reads LNHNV; CDR2 reads YYDKDF (reference sequence). Between the trimmed V and J ends, which lost 8 bases and 4 bases, there was a span of 12 bases. CDR3 bases: TGTGCCACCCGACTAAGCGGTTACAATGAGCAGTTCTTC. Residues: CATRLSGYNEQFF.

The genes are TRBV6-5 and TRBJ2-5; tentatively, D is TRBD2 (6 bases). Trimming took 2 bases from V and 2 from J, leaving 12 bases between them. Germline CDR1 is MNHEY and CDR2 is SVGAGI. The CDR3 totals 15 residues. The CDR3 coding sequence is TGTGCCAGCAGTTACGGAGGGGTCCGACAAGAGACCCAGTACTTC. This encodes CASSYGGVRQETQYF.

The DNA for the CDR3 is TGTGCTAGTGGTTCAAAACGACTAGCGGGAGGGCGAGATACGCAGTATTTT. Protein sequence: CASGSKRLAGGRDTQYF. The chain combines TRBV12-5 with TRBJ2-3, with 14 bases fitting TRBD2. Germline CDR1 and CDR2: LGHNT and FRNRAP. The length of the CDR3 is 17 residues. V lost 4 bases, J lost 5 bases, and 8 bases stayed unmatched. The entire variable domain, with the rest obtained from reference TRBV12-5 and TRBJ2-3, is as follows: DARVTQTPRHKVTEMGQEVTMRCQPILGHNTVFWYRQTMMQGLELLAYFRNRAPLDDSGMPKDRFSAEMPDATLATLKIQPSEPRDSAVYFCASGSKRLAGGRDTQYFGPGTRLTVL.

The chain is built from TRBV15 and TRBJ2-5; 9 bases are shared with TRBD1. TRBJ2-7 matches the DNA end more closely, so the J call is doubtful. Germline assignment: CDR1 LNHNV and CDR2 YYDKDF (reference sequence). There are 15 residues in the CDR3. DNA for the CDR3: TGTGCCACCAGCAGTCCCGGGACAGGGTCCTACGAGCAGTACTTC. It translates to CATSSPGTGSYEQYF.

The chain employs TRBV5-1 and TRBJ1-6, with D maybe TRBD1 (6 bases). The germline V and J ends were trimmed by 0 bases and 4 bases, with 8 bases remaining between them. The CDR3 covers 15 residues. Germline CDR1 reads SGHRS; CDR2 reads YFSETQ. The CDR3 spells CASSLGQAYNSPLHF. CDR3 coding DNA: TGCGCCAGCAGCTTGGGACAGGCGTATAATTCACCCCTCCACTTT.

This clone turned up a few times. The chain combines TRBV10-2 with TRBJ2-7; D tentatively fits TRBD1 or TRBD2 (6 bases each). The CDR3 extends over 15 amino acids. Germline-derived CDR1 and CDR2 are WSHSY and SAAADI. V was trimmed by 10 bases and J by 2 bases, leaving 21 bases between them. The CDR3 DNA follows: TGCGCCACCACGGGGGCCGTCGGAACCGCCTACGAGCAGTACTTC. Its protein is CATTGAVGTAYEQYF.

This clone was recorded once. This sequence joins TRBV6-5 and TRBJ1-2; 9 bases align to TRBD1. The CDR3 is 15 residues long. CDR1 and CDR2 from the germline V gene are MNHEY and SVGAGI. J lost 7 bases, V lost 5 bases, and 11 bases had no gene match. Here the CDR3 DNA reads TGTGCCAGCAGTAAGAGGGACAGGGTAGACGGTGGCTACACCTTC. Encoded protein: CASSKRDRVDGGYTF.

This clone showed up just a few times. Within the sample, other DNA sequences also encode this same CDR3. The chain has TRBV15 and TRBJ1-5, with D perhaps TRBD1 (6 bases). CDR3 length: 14 amino acids. V was trimmed by 1 base and J by 4 bases, leaving 8 bases between them. Germline loops: CDR1 LNHNV, CDR2 YYDKDF (reference sequence). For the CDR3, the DNA is TGTGCCACCAGCAGAGTCACAGGGAATCAGCCCCAGCATTTT. Residues: CATSRVTGNQPQHF.

The rearrangement links TRBV5-8 to TRBJ1-2; 8 bases fit TRBD1. This CDR3 is 18 amino acids long. Per the germline V gene, CDR1 is SGHTS and CDR2 is YDEGEE. With V trimmed by 1 base and J by 6 bases, 17 bases remained unmatched. CDR3 in DNA: TGTGCCAGCAGCTTGTACCTCCGCCGGACAGGGAATATCGATGGCTACACCTTC. As protein: CASSLYLRRTGNIDGYTF.

The CDR3 protein is CASNRTPSTNEKLFF. CDR3 in DNA: TGTGCCAGCAATCGGACCCCCTCAACTAATGAAAAACTGTTTTTT. This sequence joins TRBV6-5 and TRBJ1-4; D unclear. This CDR3 has 15 amino acids. Germline CDR1 MNHEY, CDR2 SVGAGI. Trimming removed 7 bases at V and 0 bases at J, with 12 bases between.

This clone was seen a handful of times. This chain links TRBV9 with TRBJ2-3; no definite D call. The CDR3 sequence is 13 residues long. The germline V gene has CDR1 SGDLS and CDR2 YYNGEE. Trimming took off 0 bases at V and 6 bases at J, with 8 bases between the two ends. The CDR3 here is CASSVGGRDTQYF. For the CDR3, the DNA is TGTGCCAGCAGCGTAGGCGGTAGGGATACGCAGTATTTT.

V gene TRBV4-1 combines with J gene TRBJ2-6; a possible D gene is TRBD1 (6 bases). Germline CDR1 MGHRA, CDR2 YSYEKL. This CDR3 spans 17 amino acids. Trimming cost V 0 bases and J 2 bases, with 11 bases left between them. The CDR3 spells CASSQDLEGAGANVLTF. DNA for the CDR3: TGCGCCAGCAGCCAAGATCTCGAGGGGGCTGGGGCCAACGTCCTGACTTTC.

This sequence joins TRBV5-1 and TRBJ1-1; 9 nucleotides match TRBD1. After removal of 4 bases from V and 7 bases from J, the junction contained 8 bases not matched to a gene. This CDR3 contains 14 residues. Germline V gives CDR1 SGHRS, CDR2 YFSETQ. CDR3 bases: TGCGCCAGCAGCCTGAGGACAGGGGATTTTGAAGCTTTCTTT. Translated, it gives CASSLRTGDFEAFF.

The chain links TRBV6-5 to TRBJ2-3; 9 positions agree with TRBD2. The CDR3 contains 15 residues. Germline CDR1 reads MNHEY; CDR2 reads SVGAGI. The junction had 0 bases not matched to a gene; V was cut back by 0 bases and J by 2 bases. CDR3 sequence: CASSYSGLATDTQYF. CDR3 nucleotides: TGTGCCAGCAGTTACTCGGGACTAGCCACAGATACGCAGTATTTT.

The chain carries TRBV2 and TRBJ1-4; D unresolved. Germline V lookup: CDR1 SNHLY, CDR2 FYNNEI. This CDR3 contains 11 residues. Trimming pared 6 bases from V and 6 bases from J, leaving 5 bases between. The CDR3 reads CASRRDEKLFF. Here the CDR3 DNA reads TGTGCCAGCAGAAGAGATGAAAAACTGTTTTTT.

The chain carries TRBV4-3 and TRBJ2-3; possibly TRBD1 for D (6 bases). V was clipped by 2 bases and J by 2 bases, with 14 bases between them. The germline CDR1 and CDR2 sequences are LGHNA and YSLEER. The CDR3 covers 16 residues. The CDR3 nucleotides are TGCGCCAGCAGCCAAAAGGACCAGGGGTACACAGATACGCAGTATTTT. Its protein is CASSQKDQGYTDTQYF.

CDR3 sequence (DNA): TGTGCCAGCAGCGTAGAGGCCGGGGATGAAAAACTGTTTTTT. This translates into CASSVEAGDEKLFF. The chain carries TRBV9 and TRBJ1-4, with D uncertain. The germline gives CDR1 SGDLS, CDR2 YYNGEE. This CDR3 has 14 amino acids. V was clipped by 0 bases and J by 6 bases, with 9 bases between them.

The rearrangement joins TRBV6-1 to TRBJ2-7; D is undetermined. Germline CDR1 reads MNHNS; CDR2 reads SASEGT. Deletions cut 5 bases from V and 0 bases from J, with 11 bases between. The CDR3 consists of 14 residues. The CDR3 DNA is TGTGCCAGCAGTTTAGGCGGTAGCTCCTACGAGCAGTACTTC. Translating it yields CASSLGGSSYEQYF.

The chain links TRBV14 to TRBJ1-4; no clear D. Trimming stripped 2 bases from V and 7 bases from J, with 2 bases between. There are 11 residues in the CDR3. Germline values: CDR1 SGHDN, CDR2 FVKESK. CDR3 in amino acids: CASSQFEKLFF. CDR3 DNA: TGTGCCAGCAGCCAATTTGAAAAACTGTTTTTT.

This chain uses TRBV5-1 with TRBJ2-2, with 8 nucleotides matching TRBD1. CDR1 is SGHRS, CDR2 YFSETQ, per germline. V was clipped by 0 bases and J by 14 bases; unmatched bases: 3. This CDR3 contains 12 residues. CDR3: CASSLGQGALFF. The CDR3 region has the DNA TGCGCCAGCAGCTTGGGGCAGGGGGCCCTGTTTTTT.

This clone was seen at least ten times. Other DNA sequences in this sample translate to the same CDR3. V gene TRBV15 combines with J gene TRBJ1-2; D unclear. CDR3 length: 12 residues. V was shortened by 0 bases and J by 4 bases, with 3 bases between the two germline ends. Germline V gene lookup returns CDR1 LNHNV and CDR2 YYDKDF (reference sequence). CDR3 sequence: CATSRDLYGYTF. The CDR3 nucleotides read TGTGCCACCAGCAGAGACCTCTATGGCTACACCTTC. Full variable domain (outside the CDR3, taken from reference TRBV15 and TRBJ1-2): DAMVIQNPRYQVTQFGKPVTLSCSQTLNHNVMYWYQQKSSQAPKLLFHYYDKDFNNEADTPDNFQSRRPNTSFCFLDIRSPGLGDTAMYLCATSRDLYGYTFGSGTRLTVV.

The chain couples TRBV5-1 to TRBJ2-3, with 7 bases aligning to TRBD1. Germline lookup yields CDR1 SGHRS and CDR2 YFSETQ. The CDR3 spans 14 residues. Trimming took 5 bases from V and 0 from J; bases not matched to a gene: 3. This CDR3 is CASRKTGSTDTQYF. The CDR3 DNA follows: TGCGCCAGCAGAAAGACAGGGAGCACAGATACGCAGTATTTT.

In its sample, this clone was seen once. This chain connects TRBV28 to TRBJ2-5, with 7 bases that match TRBD1. V was pared by 5 bases and J by 5 bases, with 2 bases of the junction left unmatched. This CDR3 comprises 12 residues. Germline values: CDR1 MDHEN, CDR2 SYDVKM. The CDR3 loop reads CASSQGVETQYF. The CDR3 bases are TGTGCCAGCAGTCAGGGGGTTGAGACCCAGTACTTC.

The chain carries TRBV5-1 and TRBJ1-6; D is perhaps TRBD1 (5 bases). V gave up 4 bases and J gave up 4 bases, with 12 bases separating them. Germline CDR1 SGHRS, CDR2 YFSETQ. The CDR3 contains 15 residues. The CDR3 DNA follows: TGCGCCAGCAGCCCGGGGCCCATTTATAATTCACCCCTCCACTTT. Encoded protein: CASSPGPIYNSPLHF. Using reference TRBV5-1 and TRBJ1-6 for the parts outside the CDR3, the full variable domain is KAGVTQTPRYLIKTRGQQVTLSCSPISGHRSVSWYQQTPGQGLQFLFEYFSETQRNKGNFPGRFSGRQFSNSRSEMNVSTLELGDSALYLCASSPGPIYNSPLHFGNGTRLTVT.